The sample holds one count of the clone carrying this T cell receptor beta chain. Its antigen is as yet unknown. The sample comes from a study of OX40 agonist ivuxolimab in advanced cancers. Clones were read by immunoSEQ multiplex PCR, and TCRdb kept only the in-frame ones, dropping some. Of over 45,000 clones in the sample, around 80% are singletons; the top ten hold approximately 3.3%. General study findings and limits: The study found that CD8+ T cells averaged more expanded clones than CD4+.

The CDR3 is 14 residues long. Looked up from germline, CDR1 is MDHEN and CDR2 is SYDVKM. V dropped 6 bases and J dropped 2 bases, with 14 bases sitting between them. The sample consisted of CD4+ or CD8+ T cells sorted from blood, taken in a trial of the OX40 agonist ivuxolimab. V gene TRBV28 combines with J gene TRBJ2-7, with TRBD1 as a possible D gene (5 bases). The TCR sequence derives from an adult with an advanced solid tumor such as melanoma, head and neck, liver or kidney cancer. CDR3 sequence (DNA): TGTGCCAGCAGCGACAGAAGACCACCCTACGAGCAGTACTTC. Protein product: CASSDRRPPYEQYF.